This T cell receptor (beta chain) was retrieved from a study of T cells in localized non-small cell lung cancer (dated by TCRdb to about 2020). Study-wide context: The study analyzed T cell repertoires of 236 early-stage NSCLC patients, comparing tumors and uninvolved tumor-adjacent lungs. All 236 NSCLC patients in the cohort were treatment-naive and had localized lung tumors that were resected. The mean age of the NSCLC patients was around 65 years, with approximately 130 men and around 110 women.

What the study reported, not specific to this receptor: Higher T cell density in blood was associated with longer overall survival, whereas higher clonality in adjacent lung was associated with shorter survival. Because multi-region tumor sequencing was not done, intratumor heterogeneity could not be ruled out. Uninvolved tumor-adjacent lung showed the highest T cell clonality, higher than tumor, which suggests more focused antigenic responses in the uninvolved tumor-adjacent lung. A median of approximately 53 of the top 100 tumor clones turned up in the paired uninvolved adjacent lung, and roughly 30 of those clones also ranked among the top 100 of that same adjacent lung. Because of the exploratory design, TCR variables were selected using unadjusted p-values without false-discovery rate correction.

Details on this clone: It lacks a known antigen. Per-base qualities were not stored, and no clone one base away is much larger.

The immunoSEQ Assay was used to sequence TCR beta CDR3 regions from DNA. The study's own analysis went as follows. To compute T cell density, TCR beta template counts were normalized to usable DNA, which was estimated by amplifying housekeeping genes. Richness was estimated using the preseqR package, with extrapolation to 400,000 templates for PBMC samples and to 120,000 templates for tissue samples. Clonality was calculated as one minus Pielou's evenness. Differential abundance testing on productive amino-acid clonotypes, with a minimum total count of 5 and an alpha of 0.1, was used to identify tissue-enriched TCRs. The Jaccard Index and the Morisita Overlap Index were used to quantify repertoire overlap between compartments. GLIPH grouped TCR beta CDR3s together with public tetramer-defined viral CDR3s, and a viral motif had to include at least three viral sequences and also show V-gene enrichment. TCRdb provides this immuneACCESS table in a form limited to in-frame rearrangements. Some clones are lacking; in checked studies, under half of them reflect an unresolved V gene, and why the rest are absent is not known. V and J calls and clone size are given by that table; D and trimming were obtained from the DNA. Within this sample are tens of thousands of clones, with roughly 84% of them counted one time only. The top ten clonotypes cover under 1.5% of the sample.

At diagnosis, peripheral blood, uninvolved tumor-adjacent lung and tumor were collected and stored as a combination of fresh-frozen and FFPE material. For TCR repertoire profiling, blood samples were analyzed in the form of peripheral blood mononuclear cells. This TCR came from an older female donor with stage I lung adenocarcinoma. The input for sequencing was peripheral blood, taken before any cancer treatment.

In nucleotides, the sequence is TGTGCCAGCAGCTATGACACCACAGATACGCAGTATTTT. It codes for CASSYDTTDTQYF. The chain links TRBV6-5 with TRBJ2-3; the D gene cannot be resolved reliably. V gives up 6 bases and J gives up 2 bases, and the segment between their germline ends measures 9 bases. CDR1 and CDR2 were assigned from the germline V gene as MNHEY and SVGAGI. Including the terminal cysteine and phenylalanine, the CDR3 comprises 13 residues. Of the read, only the CDR3 DNA is kept; its 39 bases are in frame from base 1.